This record concerns one T cell receptor (beta chain) sequence. The antigen remains unidentified. This entry comes from a study of early T cells in non-severe SARS-CoV-2 infection. Study as a whole: RNA in bulk from unsorted whole blood was sequenced, and chains were unpaired. Whole-study findings and limits: A preference for anti-spike CD8 responses marked VDJdb matching, which missed private and CD4 specificities.

The V gene lost 4 bases and the J gene lost 1 base, with 12 bases spanning the gap. CDR1 SGHRS and CDR2 YFSETQ come from the germline V gene. This CDR3 is built from 16 residues. The protocol attached unique molecular identifiers to individual cDNA molecules. TCRdb recomputed calls from the 5' RACE reads with MiXCR, one row per CDR3 protein. In the table there are 100,000 or so distinct CDR3 sequences, over 15% of which are singletons. The sequence derives from an adult who was a healthcare worker with PCR-confirmed SARS-CoV-2 infection or an uninfected control (not recorded which). The material sequenced was whole blood, taken at baseline. The J gene is TRBJ2-6, the V gene TRBV5-1; maybe TRBD1 (6 bases). In DNA, the CDR3 is TGCGCCAGCAGCATATCGACAGGATCTGGGGCCAACGTCCTGACTTTC. It yields the protein CASSISTGSGANVLTF.